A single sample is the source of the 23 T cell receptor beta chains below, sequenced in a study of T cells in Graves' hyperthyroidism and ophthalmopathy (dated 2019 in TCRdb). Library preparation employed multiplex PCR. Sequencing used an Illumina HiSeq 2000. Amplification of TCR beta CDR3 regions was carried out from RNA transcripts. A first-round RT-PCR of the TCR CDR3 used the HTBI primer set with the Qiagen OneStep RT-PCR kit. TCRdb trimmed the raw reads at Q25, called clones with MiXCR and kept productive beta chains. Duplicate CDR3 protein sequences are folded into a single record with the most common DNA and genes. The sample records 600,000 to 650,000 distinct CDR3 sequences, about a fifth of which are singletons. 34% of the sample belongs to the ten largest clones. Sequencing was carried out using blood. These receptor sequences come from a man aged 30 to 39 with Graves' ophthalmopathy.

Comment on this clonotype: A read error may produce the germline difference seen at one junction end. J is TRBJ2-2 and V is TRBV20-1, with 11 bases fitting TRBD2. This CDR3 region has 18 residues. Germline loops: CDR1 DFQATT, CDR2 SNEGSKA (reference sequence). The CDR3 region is CSAGDATSGSVVTGELFF. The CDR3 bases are TGCAGTGCTGGAGATGCTACTAGCGGGAGCGTCGTCACCGGGGAGCTGTTTTTT.

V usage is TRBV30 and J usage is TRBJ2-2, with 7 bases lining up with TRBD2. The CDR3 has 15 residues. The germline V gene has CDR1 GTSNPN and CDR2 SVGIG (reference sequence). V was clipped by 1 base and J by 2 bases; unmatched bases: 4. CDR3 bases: TGTGCCTGGAGTGGGTCTAGCGGAAACACCGGGGAGCTGTTTTTT. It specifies CAWSGSSGNTGELFF. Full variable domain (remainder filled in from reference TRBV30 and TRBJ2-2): SQTIHQWPATLVQPVGSPLSLECTVEGTSNPNLYWYRQAAGRGLQLLFYSVGIGQISSEVPQNLSASRPQDRQFILSSKKLLLSDSGFYLCAWSGSSGNTGELFFGEGSRLTVL.

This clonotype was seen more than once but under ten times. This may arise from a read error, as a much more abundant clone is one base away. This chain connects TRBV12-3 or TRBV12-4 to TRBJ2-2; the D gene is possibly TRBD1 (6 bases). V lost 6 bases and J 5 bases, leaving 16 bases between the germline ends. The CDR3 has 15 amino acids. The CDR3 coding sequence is TGTGCCAGCAGGCGTGCCGGGACACGGACCGGGGAGCTGTTTTTT. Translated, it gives CASRRAGTRTGELFF.

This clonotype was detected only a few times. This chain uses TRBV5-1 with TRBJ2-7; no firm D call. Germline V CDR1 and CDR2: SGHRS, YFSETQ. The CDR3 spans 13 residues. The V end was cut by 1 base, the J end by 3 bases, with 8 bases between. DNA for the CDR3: TGCGCCAGCAGCTTGAACAGCCACTACGAGCAGTACTTC. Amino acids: CASSLNSHYEQYF.

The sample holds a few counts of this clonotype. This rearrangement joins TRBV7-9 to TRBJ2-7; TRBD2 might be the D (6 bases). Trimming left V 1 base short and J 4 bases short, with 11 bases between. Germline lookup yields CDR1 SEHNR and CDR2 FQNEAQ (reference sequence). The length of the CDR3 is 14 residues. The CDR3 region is CASSLVGSTYEQYF. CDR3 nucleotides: TGTGCCAGCAGCTTAGTCGGGAGTACGTACGAGCAGTACTTC.

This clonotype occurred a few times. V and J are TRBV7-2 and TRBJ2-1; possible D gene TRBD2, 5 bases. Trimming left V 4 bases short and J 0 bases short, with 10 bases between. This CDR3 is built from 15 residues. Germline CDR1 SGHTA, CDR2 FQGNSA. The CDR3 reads CASSSGINSYNEQFF. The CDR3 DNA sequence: TGTGCCAGCAGCTCGGGAATTAACTCCTACAATGAGCAGTTCTTC.

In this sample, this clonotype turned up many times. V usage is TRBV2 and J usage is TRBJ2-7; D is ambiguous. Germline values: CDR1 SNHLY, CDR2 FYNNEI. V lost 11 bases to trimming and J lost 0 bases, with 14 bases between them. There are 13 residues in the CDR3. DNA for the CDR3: TGTGCCCTATCTGGGAAGAGCTCCTACGAGCAGTACTTC. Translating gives CALSGKSSYEQYF.

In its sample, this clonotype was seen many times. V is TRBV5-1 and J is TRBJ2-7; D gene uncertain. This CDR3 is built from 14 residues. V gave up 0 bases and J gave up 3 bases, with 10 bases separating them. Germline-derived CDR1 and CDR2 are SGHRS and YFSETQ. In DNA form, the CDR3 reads TGCGCCAGCAGCTTGGTTGACGGAAACTACGAGCAGTACTTC. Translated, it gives CASSLVDGNYEQYF.

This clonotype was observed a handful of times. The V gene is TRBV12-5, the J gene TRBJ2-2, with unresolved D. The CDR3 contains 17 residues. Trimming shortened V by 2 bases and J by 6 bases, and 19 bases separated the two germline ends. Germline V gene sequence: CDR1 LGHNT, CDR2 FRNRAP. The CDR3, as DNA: TGTGCTAGTGGTTTGACCTCCGGCGGAGCGCGTCCCGGGGAGCTGTTTTTT. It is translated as CASGLTSGGARPGELFF.

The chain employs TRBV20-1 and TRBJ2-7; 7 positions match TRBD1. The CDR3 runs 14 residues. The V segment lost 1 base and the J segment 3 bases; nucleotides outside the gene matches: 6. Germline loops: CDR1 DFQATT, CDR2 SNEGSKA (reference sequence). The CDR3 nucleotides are TGCAGTGCTAGAGGTCGGGACAGCTACTACGAGCAGTACTTC. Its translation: CSARGRDSYYEQYF.

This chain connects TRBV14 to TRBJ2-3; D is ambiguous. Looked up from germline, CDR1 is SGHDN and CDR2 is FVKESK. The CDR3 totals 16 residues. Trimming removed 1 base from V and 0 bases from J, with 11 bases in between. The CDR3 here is CASSQGVSLSTDTQYF. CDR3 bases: TGTGCCAGCAGCCAAGGAGTGTCCCTCAGCACAGATACGCAGTATTTT. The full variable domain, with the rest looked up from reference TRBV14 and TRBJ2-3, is EAGVTQFPSHSVIEKGQTVTLRCDPISGHDNLYWYRRVMGKEIKFLLHFVKESKQDESGMPNNRFLAERTGGTYSTLKVQPAELEDSGVYFCASSQGVSLSTDTQYFGPGTRLTVL.

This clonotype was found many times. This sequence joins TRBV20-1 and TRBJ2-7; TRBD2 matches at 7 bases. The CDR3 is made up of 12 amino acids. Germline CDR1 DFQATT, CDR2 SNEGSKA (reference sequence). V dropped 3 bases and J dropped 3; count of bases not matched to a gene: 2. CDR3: CSARGGGYEQYF. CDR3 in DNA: TGCAGTGCTAGGGGGGGGGGCTACGAGCAGTACTTC.

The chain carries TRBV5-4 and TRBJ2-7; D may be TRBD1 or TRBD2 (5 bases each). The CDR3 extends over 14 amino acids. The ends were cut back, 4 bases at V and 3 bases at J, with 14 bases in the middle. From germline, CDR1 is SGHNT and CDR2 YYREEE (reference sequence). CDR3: CASSARDVSYEQYF. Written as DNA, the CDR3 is TGTGCCAGCAGCGCCCGGGACGTCAGCTACGAGCAGTACTTC.

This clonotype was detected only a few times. This CDR3 is CASSSLSRGSPLHF. CDR3 nucleotide sequence: TGTGCCAGCAGTTCCCTATCCCGTGGGTCACCCCTCCACTTT. The chain combines TRBV27 with TRBJ1-6; no clear D. From germline, CDR1 is MNHEY and CDR2 SMNVEV (reference sequence). This CDR3 region has 14 residues. Trimming pared 4 bases from V and 10 bases from J, leaving 14 bases between.

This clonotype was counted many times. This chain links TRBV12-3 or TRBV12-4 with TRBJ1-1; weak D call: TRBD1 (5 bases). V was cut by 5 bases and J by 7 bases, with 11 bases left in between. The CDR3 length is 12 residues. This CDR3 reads CASSGGVIEAFF. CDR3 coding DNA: TGTGCCAGCAGTGGGGGGGTGATTGAAGCTTTCTTT.

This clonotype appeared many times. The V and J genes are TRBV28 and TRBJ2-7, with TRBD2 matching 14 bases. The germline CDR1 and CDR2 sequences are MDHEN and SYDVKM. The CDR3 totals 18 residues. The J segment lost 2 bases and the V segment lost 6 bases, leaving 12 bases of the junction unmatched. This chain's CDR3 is CASRTDFRLAGGAYEQYF. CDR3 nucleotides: TGTGCCAGCAGAACTGATTTCCGACTAGCGGGAGGGGCCTACGAGCAGTACTTC.

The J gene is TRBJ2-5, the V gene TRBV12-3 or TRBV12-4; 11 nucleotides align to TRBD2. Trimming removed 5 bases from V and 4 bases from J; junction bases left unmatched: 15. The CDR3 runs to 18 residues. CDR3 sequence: CASSLASSGRNPPETQYF. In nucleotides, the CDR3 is TGTGCCAGCAGTCTGGCGTCTAGCGGGAGGAATCCCCCAGAGACCCAGTACTTC.

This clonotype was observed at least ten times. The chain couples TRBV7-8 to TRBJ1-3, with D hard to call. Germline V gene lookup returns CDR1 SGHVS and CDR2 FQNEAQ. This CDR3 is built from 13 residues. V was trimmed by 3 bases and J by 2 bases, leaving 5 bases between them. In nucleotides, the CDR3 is TGTGCCAGCAGCTTCCCCCCTGGAAACACCATATATTTT. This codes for CASSFPPGNTIYF.

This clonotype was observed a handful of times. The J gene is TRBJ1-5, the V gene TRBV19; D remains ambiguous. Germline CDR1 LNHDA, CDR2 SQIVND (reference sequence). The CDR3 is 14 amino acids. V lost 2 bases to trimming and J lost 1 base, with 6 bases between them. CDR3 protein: CASSISGSNQPQHF. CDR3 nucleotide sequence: TGTGCCAGTAGTATAAGTGGGAGCAATCAGCCCCAGCATTTT.

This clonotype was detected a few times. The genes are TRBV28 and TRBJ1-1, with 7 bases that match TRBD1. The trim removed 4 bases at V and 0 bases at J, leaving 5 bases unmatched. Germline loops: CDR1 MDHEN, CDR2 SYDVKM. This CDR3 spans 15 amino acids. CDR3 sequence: CASSSTGTVNTEAFF. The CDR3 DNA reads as TGTGCCAGCAGTTCGACCGGGACAGTGAACACTGAAGCTTTCTTT.

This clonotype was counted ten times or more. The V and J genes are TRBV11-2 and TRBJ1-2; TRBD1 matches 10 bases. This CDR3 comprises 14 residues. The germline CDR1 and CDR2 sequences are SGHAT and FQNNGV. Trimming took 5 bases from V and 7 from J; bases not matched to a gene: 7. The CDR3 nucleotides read TGTGCCAGCAGCCGAGGACAGGGGGTGGCTGGCTACACCTTC. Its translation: CASSRGQGVAGYTF.

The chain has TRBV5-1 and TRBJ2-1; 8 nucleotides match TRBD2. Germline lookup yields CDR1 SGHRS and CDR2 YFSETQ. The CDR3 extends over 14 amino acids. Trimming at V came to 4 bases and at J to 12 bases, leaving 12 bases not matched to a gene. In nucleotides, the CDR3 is TGCGCCAGCAGCCCCAGGGGCAGCGGGAGAGGGCAGTTCTTC. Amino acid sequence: CASSPRGSGRGQFF.

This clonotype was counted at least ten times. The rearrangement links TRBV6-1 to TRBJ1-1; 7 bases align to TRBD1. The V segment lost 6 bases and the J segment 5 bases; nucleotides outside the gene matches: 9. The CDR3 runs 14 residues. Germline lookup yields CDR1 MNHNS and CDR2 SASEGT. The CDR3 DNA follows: TGTGCCAGCAGGATTGACAGGGATGGAACTGAAGCTTTCTTT. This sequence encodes CASRIDRDGTEAFF.